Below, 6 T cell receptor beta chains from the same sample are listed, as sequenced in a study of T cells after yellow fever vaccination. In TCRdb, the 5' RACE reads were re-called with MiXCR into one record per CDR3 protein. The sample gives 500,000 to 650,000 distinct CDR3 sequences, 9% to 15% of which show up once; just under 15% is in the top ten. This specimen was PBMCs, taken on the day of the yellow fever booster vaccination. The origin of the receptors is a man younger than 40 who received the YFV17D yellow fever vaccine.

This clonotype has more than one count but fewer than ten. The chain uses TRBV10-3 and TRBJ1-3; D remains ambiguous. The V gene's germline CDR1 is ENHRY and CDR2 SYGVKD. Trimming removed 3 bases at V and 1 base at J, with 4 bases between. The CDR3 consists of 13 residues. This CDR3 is CAISERSGNTIYF. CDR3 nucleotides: TGTGCCATCAGTGAAAGATCTGGAAACACCATATATTTT.

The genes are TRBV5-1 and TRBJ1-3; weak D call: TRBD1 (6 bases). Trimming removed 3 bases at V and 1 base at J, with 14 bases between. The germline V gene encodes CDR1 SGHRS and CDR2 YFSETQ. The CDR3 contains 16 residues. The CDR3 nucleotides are TGCGCCAGCAGCTCCAATTCACAGGGTTCTGGAAACACCATATATTTT. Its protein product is CASSSNSQGSGNTIYF.

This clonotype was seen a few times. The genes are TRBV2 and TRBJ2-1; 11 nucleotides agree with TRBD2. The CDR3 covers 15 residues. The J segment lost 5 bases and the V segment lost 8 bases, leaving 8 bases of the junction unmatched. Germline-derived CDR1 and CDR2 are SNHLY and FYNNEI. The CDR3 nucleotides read TGTGCCAGCGGTAGGGGGACTAGCGGTAACAATGAGCAGTTCTTC. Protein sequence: CASGRGTSGNNEQFF. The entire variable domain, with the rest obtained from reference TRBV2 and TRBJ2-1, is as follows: EPEVTQTPSHQVTQMGQEVILRCVPISNHLYFYWYRQILGQKVEFLVSFYNNEISEKSEIFDDQFSVERPDGSNFTLKIRSTKLEDSAMYFCASGRGTSGNNEQFFGPGTRLTVL.

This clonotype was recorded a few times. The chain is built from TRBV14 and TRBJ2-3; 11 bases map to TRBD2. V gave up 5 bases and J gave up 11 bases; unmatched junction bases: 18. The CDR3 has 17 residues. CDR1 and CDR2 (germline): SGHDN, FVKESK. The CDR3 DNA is TGTGCCAGCAGCAACCTACTAGCGGGAGATGCTAGTAGCGGGCAGTATTTT. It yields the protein CASSNLLAGDASSGQYF.

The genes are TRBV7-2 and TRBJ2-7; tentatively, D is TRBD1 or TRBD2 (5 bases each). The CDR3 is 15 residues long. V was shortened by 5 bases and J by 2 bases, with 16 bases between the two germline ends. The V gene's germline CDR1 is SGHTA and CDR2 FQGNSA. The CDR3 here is CASSPWTRGTYEQYF. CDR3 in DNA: TGTGCCAGCAGCCCCTGGACCCGGGGCACCTACGAGCAGTACTTC.

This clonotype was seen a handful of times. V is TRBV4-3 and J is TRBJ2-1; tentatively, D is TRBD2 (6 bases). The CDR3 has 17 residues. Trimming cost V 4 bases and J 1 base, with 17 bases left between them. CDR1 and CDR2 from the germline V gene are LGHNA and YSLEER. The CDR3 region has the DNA TGCGCCAGCAGCCGTACCACTGCCGGGGGTTCCTACAATGAGCAGTTCTTC. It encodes CASSRTTAGGSYNEQFF.